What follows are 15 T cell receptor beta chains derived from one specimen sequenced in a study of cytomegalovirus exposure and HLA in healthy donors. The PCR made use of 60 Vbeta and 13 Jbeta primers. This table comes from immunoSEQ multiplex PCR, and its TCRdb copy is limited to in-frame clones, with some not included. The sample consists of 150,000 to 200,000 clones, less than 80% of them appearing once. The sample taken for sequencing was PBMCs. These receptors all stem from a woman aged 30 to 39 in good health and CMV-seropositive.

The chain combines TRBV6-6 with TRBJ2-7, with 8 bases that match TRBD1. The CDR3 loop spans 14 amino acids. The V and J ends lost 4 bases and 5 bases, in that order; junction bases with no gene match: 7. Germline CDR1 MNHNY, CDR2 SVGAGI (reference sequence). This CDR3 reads CASSSPDRADEQYF. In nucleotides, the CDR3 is TGTGCCAGCAGTTCACCGGACAGGGCTGACGAGCAGTACTTC.

The CDR3 here is CASSLAPGLESYEQYF. CDR3 DNA: TGTGCCAGCAGCTTAGCCCCGGGACTGGAGTCCTACGAGCAGTACTTC. The gene calls are TRBV7-2 and TRBJ2-7, with D perhaps TRBD2 (6 bases). This CDR3 contains 16 residues. Between the trimmed V and J ends, which lost 0 bases and 1 base, there was a span of 13 bases. Germline CDR1 and CDR2: SGHTA and FQGNSA.

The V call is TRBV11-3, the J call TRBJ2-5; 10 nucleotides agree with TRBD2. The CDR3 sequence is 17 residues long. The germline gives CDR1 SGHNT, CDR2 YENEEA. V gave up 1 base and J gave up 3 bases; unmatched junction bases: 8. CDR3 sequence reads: CASSLVLTSGYKETQYF. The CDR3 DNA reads TGTGCCAGCAGCTTAGTTTTGACTAGCGGGTATAAAGAGACCCAGTACTTC.

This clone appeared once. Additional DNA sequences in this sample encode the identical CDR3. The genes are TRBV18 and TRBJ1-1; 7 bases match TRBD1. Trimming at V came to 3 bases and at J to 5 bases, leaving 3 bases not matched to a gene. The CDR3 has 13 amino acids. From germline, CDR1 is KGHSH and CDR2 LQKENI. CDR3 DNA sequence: TGTGCCAGCTCACCTCCAGGGGGTACTGAAGCTTTCTTT. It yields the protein CASSPPGGTEAFF.

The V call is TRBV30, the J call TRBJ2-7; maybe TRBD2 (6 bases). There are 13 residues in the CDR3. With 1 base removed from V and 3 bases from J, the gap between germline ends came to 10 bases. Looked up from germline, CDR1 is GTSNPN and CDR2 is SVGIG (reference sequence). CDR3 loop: CAWSAGEDYEQYF. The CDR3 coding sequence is TGTGCCTGGAGTGCGGGGGAAGACTACGAGCAGTACTTC.

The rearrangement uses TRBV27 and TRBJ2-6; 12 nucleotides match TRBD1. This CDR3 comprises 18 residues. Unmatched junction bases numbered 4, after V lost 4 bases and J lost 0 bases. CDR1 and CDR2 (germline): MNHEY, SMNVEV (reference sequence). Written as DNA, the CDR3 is TGTGCCAGCAGTTCGGGACAGGGGGCTCACTCTGGGGCCAACGTCCTGACTTTC. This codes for CASSSGQGAHSGANVLTF.

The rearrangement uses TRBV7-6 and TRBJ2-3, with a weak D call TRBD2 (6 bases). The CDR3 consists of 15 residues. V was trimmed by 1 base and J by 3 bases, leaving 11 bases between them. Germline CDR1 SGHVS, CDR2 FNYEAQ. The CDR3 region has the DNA TGTGCCAGCAGCTTAGGGCTAGCGCCGACAGATACGCAGTATTTT. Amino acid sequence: CASSLGLAPTDTQYF.

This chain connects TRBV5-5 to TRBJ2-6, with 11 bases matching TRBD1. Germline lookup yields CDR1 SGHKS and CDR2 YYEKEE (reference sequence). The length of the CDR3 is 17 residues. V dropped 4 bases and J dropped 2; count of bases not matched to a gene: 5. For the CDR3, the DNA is TGTGCCAGCAGCACCGGACAGGGGGCTGCTGGGGCCAACGTCCTGACTTTC. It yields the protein CASSTGQGAAGANVLTF.

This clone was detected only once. CDR3: CASSEAHSPDEQFF. The CDR3 DNA sequence: TGTGCCAGCAGTGAAGCTCATTCCCCGGATGAGCAGTTCTTC. The chain is built from TRBV2 and TRBJ2-1, with D uncertain. V lost 0 bases and J lost 8, with 11 bases in between. This CDR3 spans 14 amino acids. Germline V gene lookup returns CDR1 SNHLY and CDR2 FYNNEI.

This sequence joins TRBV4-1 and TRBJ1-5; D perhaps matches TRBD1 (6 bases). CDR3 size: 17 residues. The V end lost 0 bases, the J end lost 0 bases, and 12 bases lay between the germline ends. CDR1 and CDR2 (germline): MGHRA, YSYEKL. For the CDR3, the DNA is TGCGCCAGCAGCCAAGAAGGGACACCATATAGCAATCAGCCCCAGCATTTT. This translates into CASSQEGTPYSNQPQHF.

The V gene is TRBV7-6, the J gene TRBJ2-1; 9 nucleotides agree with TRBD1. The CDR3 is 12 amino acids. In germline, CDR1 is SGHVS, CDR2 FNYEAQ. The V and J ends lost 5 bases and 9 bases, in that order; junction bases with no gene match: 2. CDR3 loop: CASSHRGREQFF. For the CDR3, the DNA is TGTGCCAGCAGCCACAGGGGGCGTGAGCAGTTCTTC. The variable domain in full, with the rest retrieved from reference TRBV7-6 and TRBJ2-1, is GAGVSQSPRYKVTKRGQDVALRCDPISGHVSLYWYRQALGQGPEFLTYFNYEAQQDKSGLPNDRFSAERPEGSISTLTIQRTEQRDSAMYRCASSHRGREQFFGPGTRLTVL.

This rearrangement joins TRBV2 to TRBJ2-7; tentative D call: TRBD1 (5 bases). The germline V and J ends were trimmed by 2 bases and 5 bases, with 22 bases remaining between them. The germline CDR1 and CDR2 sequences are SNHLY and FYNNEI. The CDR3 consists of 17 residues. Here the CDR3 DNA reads TGTGCCAGCAGTGAAACTTTTACGACAGCGCTGTTGCACGAGCAGTACTTC. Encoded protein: CASSETFTTALLHEQYF.

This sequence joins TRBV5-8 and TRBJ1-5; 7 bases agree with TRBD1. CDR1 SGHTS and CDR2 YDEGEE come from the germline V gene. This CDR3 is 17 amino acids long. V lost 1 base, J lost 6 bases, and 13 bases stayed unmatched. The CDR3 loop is CASSLRDSSLRGQPQHF. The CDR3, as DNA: TGTGCCAGCAGCTTGCGGGACAGCTCTCTTCGGGGTCAGCCCCAGCATTTT.

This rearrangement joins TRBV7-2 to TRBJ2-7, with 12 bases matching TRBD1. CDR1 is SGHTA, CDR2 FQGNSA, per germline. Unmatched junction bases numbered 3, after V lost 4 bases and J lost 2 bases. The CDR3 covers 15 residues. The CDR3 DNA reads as TGTGCCAGCAGCTCCGGGACAGGGGGCCCCTACGAGCAGTACTTC. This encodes CASSSGTGGPYEQYF.

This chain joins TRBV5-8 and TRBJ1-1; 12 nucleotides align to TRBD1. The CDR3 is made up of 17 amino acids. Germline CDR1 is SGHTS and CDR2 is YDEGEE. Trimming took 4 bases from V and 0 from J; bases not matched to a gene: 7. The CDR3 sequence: CASSDPGQGALNTEAFF. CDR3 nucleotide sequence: TGTGCCAGCAGCGACCCGGGACAGGGGGCCCTGAACACTGAAGCTTTCTTT.